The rows below give T cell receptor beta chains drawn from one sample of a study of blood T cell repertoires in COVID-19. Some clones are missing from TCRdb's copy, which holds only in-frame ones; the method was immunoSEQ multiplex PCR. The profile covers about 180,000 clones, with approximately 90% appearing a single time and 1.5% to 2% taken by the ten largest. The sequenced sample consisted of peripheral blood. The receptors here all came from a woman aged 45-65 years with acute or convalescent COVID-19. Each CDR3 is given with its conserved first and last residue. A D gene is named only where the DNA matches it firmly. Expanded clones are given a class, and other clones once, few, many or no size at all.

clone_size	v_call	d_call	j_call	cdr3_aa	cdr3_nt
.	TRBV18	TRBD1	TRBJ1-1	CASSPTIGTDTEAFF	TGTGCCAGCTCGCCTACTATTGGGACAGACACTGAAGCTTTCTTT
few	TRBV18	.	TRBJ1-2	CASSSGVDYGYTF	TGTGCCAGCTCGTCGGGGGTAGACTATGGCTACACCTTC
.	TRBV7-8	.	TRBJ1-1	CASSLAVSLRDAFF	TGTGCCAGCAGCTTAGCAGTATCCTTAAGAGATGCTTTCTTT
.	TRBV6-5	TRBD1	TRBJ1-1	CASSKRTGETEAFF	TGTGCCAGCAGTAAACGGACAGGGGAGACTGAAGCTTTCTTT
few	TRBV12-2	.	TRBJ1-3	CASRLSGRLGGYF	TGTGCAAGTCGCTTGTCGGGACGTCTAGGGGGCTATTTT
.	TRBV10-1	.	TRBJ1-2	CASSPGVNYGYTF	TGCGCCAGCAGTCCCGGGGTTAACTATGGCTACACCTTC
.	TRBV7-9	.	TRBJ2-1	CASSPQGGAYNEQFF	TGTGCCAGCAGCCCTCAGGGCGGGGCCTACAATGAGCAGTTCTTC
.	TRBV19	TRBD1	TRBJ1-3	CASKWTGSGNTIYF	TGTGCCAGTAAGTGGACAGGGTCTGGAAACACCATATATTTT
.	TRBV12-5	.	TRBJ1-5	CASGLAPLSGMGQPQHF	TGTGCTAGTGGTTTGGCCCCTTTATCAGGGATGGGTCAGCCCCAGCATTTT
.	TRBV4-2	.	TRBJ1-1	CASSQAWGDEAFF	TGTGCCAGCAGCCAAGCGTGGGGGGATGAAGCTTTCTTT
.	TRBV11-2	.	TRBJ2-3	CASSGGPPSTDTQYF	TGTGCCAGCAGCGGGGGCCCTCCTAGCACAGATACGCAGTATTTT
.	TRBV14	.	TRBJ2-5	CASSQGGVVQETQYF	TGTGCCAGCAGCCAAGGAGGTGTCGTGCAAGAGACCCAGTACTTC
.	TRBV5-1	.	TRBJ2-5	CASSRRGETQYF	TGCGCCAGCAGCAGAAGGGGGGAGACCCAGTACTTC
.	TRBV7-9	TRBD1	TRBJ1-3	CASSSGQALGNTIYF	TGTGCCAGCAGCTCGGGACAGGCCCTAGGAAACACCATATATTTT
.	TRBV5-6	.	TRBJ1-5	CASSKDRGVLEPQHF	TGTGCCAGCAGCAAGGACAGAGGGGTTTTGGAGCCCCAGCATTTT
.	TRBV7-2	TRBD2	TRBJ2-3	CASSQDRGGTDTQYF	TGTGCCAGCAGCCAGGACCGGGGGGGCACAGATACGCAGTATTTT
.	TRBV5-1	.	TRBJ1-2	CASSPDSGGYTF	TGCGCCAGCAGCCCCGACAGTGGAGGCTACACCTTC
.	TRBV6-1	.	TRBJ2-7	CASSEIGTGQPYEQYF	TGTGCCAGCAGCGAAATTGGTACTGGGCAACCCTACGAGCAGTACTTC
once	TRBV30	TRBD2	TRBJ2-2	CAWNQGLLTGELFF	TGTGCCTGGAACCAGGGACTACTAACCGGGGAGCTGTTTTTT
.	TRBV5-6	.	TRBJ1-4	CASSSTGSKGEKLFF	TGTGCCAGCAGCTCTACAGGGTCGAAGGGTGAAAAACTGTTTTTT
.	TRBV7-3	TRBD2	TRBJ2-1	CASSPGLVDGARQFF	TGTGCCAGCAGCCCCGGACTAGTAGACGGTGCCCGGCAGTTCTTC
.	TRBV10-3	.	TRBJ2-7	CAITRTTNAYEQYF	TGTGCCATCACCCGGACAACTAACGCCTACGAGCAGTACTTC